The 15 T cell receptor beta chains presented below share a single source sample, sequenced in a study of blood T cell repertoires in COVID-19. Clones were sequenced by immunoSEQ multiplex PCR, and TCRdb holds only the in-frame ones, with some missing. The repertoire holds about 160,000 clones, about 92% seen once, with more than 4.5% in the top ten. The sequencing input was peripheral blood. Receptors originate from a man younger than 45 with COVID-19, enrolled during active disease.

The chain recombines TRBV7-7 with TRBJ2-2, with TRBD2 as a possible D gene (6 bases). The CDR3 covers 13 residues. The V gene's germline CDR1 is SSHAT and CDR2 FNYEAQ (reference sequence). Trimming cost V 5 bases and J 5 bases, with 9 bases left between them. The chain's CDR3 is CASSPGTTGELFF. CDR3 bases: TGTGCCAGCAGCCCCGGGACTACCGGGGAGCTGTTTTTT.

This chain uses TRBV9 with TRBJ2-7; TRBD2 agrees at 10 bases. Germline V gives CDR1 SGDLS, CDR2 YYNGEE. V shed 3 bases, J shed 4 bases, and the junction held 10 bases outside the gene matches. CDR3 length: 16 amino acids. The CDR3 reads CASSEGGTSDLYEQYF. As DNA, the CDR3 is TGTGCCAGCAGCGAAGGAGGGACTAGCGACCTTTACGAGCAGTACTTC. Full variable domain (rest looked up from reference TRBV9 and TRBJ2-7): DSGVTQTPKHLITATGQRVTLRCSPRSGDLSVYWYQQSLDQGLQFLIQYYNGEERAKGNILERFSAQQFPDLHSELNLSSLELGDSALYFCASSEGGTSDLYEQYFGPGTRLTVT.

As concerns this clone: The same CDR3 is also encoded by other DNA sequences in this sample. J is TRBJ1-6 and V is TRBV14, with TRBD1 matching over 7 bases. V was pared by 0 bases and J by 9 bases, with 2 bases of the junction left unmatched. Germline V gene data show CDR1 as SGHDN and CDR2 as FVKESK. The CDR3 contains 14 residues. The CDR3 is CASSQEQGSSPLHF. DNA for the CDR3: TGTGCCAGCAGCCAAGAACAGGGGAGTTCACCCCTCCACTTT.

The V gene is TRBV29-1, the J gene TRBJ2-2; a possible D gene is TRBD2 (6 bases). Trimming stripped 6 bases from V and 6 bases from J, with 8 bases between. Germline loops: CDR1 SQVTM, CDR2 ANQGSEA. There are 11 residues in the CDR3. DNA of the CDR3: TGCAGCGTCACGGGGGCCGGGGAGCTGTTTTTT. This gives the protein CSVTGAGELFF.

The V gene is TRBV9, the J gene TRBJ2-1; D is perhaps TRBD1 (6 bases). In germline, CDR1 is SGDLS, CDR2 YYNGEE. Trimming took 4 bases from V and 5 from J, leaving 19 bases between them. The CDR3 is made up of 16 amino acids. The CDR3 DNA sequence: TGTGCCAGCAGCTCGAGACAGGATCCGCGGAACAATGAGCAGTTCTTC. Amino acid sequence: CASSSRQDPRNNEQFF.

Here the CDR3 DNA reads TGTGCCAGCAGTTCTGACAGGAATAGTCAGCCCCAGCATTTT. Its translation: CASSSDRNSQPQHF. This chain joins TRBV7-2 and TRBJ1-5; weak D call: TRBD1 (6 bases). The CDR3 runs to 14 residues. From germline, CDR1 is SGHTA and CDR2 FQGNSA. V was shortened by 6 bases and J by 6 bases, with 15 bases between the two germline ends.

The rearrangement joins TRBV5-4 to TRBJ2-5, with 12 positions matching TRBD2. Germline CDR1 SGHNT, CDR2 YYREEE (reference sequence). The length of the CDR3 is 15 residues. V shed 6 bases and J 5 bases; nucleotides not matched to a gene: 8. The CDR3 region has the DNA TGTGCCAGCACCATCCGACTAGCGGGGGAGGAGACCCAGTACTTC. Translated: CASTIRLAGEETQYF.

Only a few counts were recorded for this clone. V and J are TRBV19 and TRBJ2-2; perhaps TRBD1 as D (6 bases). Deletions cut 3 bases from V and 4 bases from J, with 21 bases between. The length of the CDR3 is 18 residues. In germline, CDR1 is LNHDA, CDR2 SQIVND (reference sequence). In DNA form, the CDR3 reads TGTGCCAGTAGTATCATCGGTAGTGGGCAGGGGAGCACCGGGGAGCTGTTTTTT. Translation gives CASSIIGSGQGSTGELFF.

V gene TRBV18 combines with J gene TRBJ2-3; 8 bases map to TRBD1. Germline assignment: CDR1 KGHSH and CDR2 LQKENI. The CDR3 spans 16 residues. V gave up 2 bases and J gave up 3 bases; unmatched junction bases: 7. The CDR3 DNA reads as TGTGCCAGCTCACCAGCAGACAGGGGTGGAACAGATACGCAGTATTTT. Amino acids: CASSPADRGGTDTQYF. The full variable domain, its missing parts supplied by reference TRBV18 and TRBJ2-3, is NAGVMQNPRHLVRRRGQEARLRCSPMKGHSHVYWYRQLPEEGLKFMVYLQKENIIDESGMPKERFSAEFPKEGPSILRIQQVVRGDSAAYFCASSPADRGGTDTQYFGPGTRLTVL.

The chain recombines TRBV19 with TRBJ2-1; TRBD2 matches 12 bases. Unmatched junction bases numbered 5, after V lost 5 bases and J lost 9 bases. CDR3 length: 14 amino acids. CDR1 LNHDA and CDR2 SQIVND come from the germline V gene (reference sequence). The CDR3 spells CASSLAGGPGEQFF. The CDR3 DNA follows: TGTGCCAGTAGTCTAGCGGGGGGGCCTGGTGAGCAGTTCTTC.

With regard to this clone: At one end, the junction sequence differs from germline, possibly due to a read error. The chain uses TRBV6-2 or TRBV6-3 and TRBJ1-5; 8 positions match TRBD1. The CDR3 totals 12 residues. Germline CDR1 reads MNHEY; CDR2 reads SVGEGT. In DNA form, the CDR3 reads TGTGCCAGCAGTTACTCGGCAGGGGGCGCGGATTTT. Residues: CASSYSAGGADF.

The rearrangement links TRBV6-1 to TRBJ2-2; D is ambiguous. Germline V gives CDR1 MNHNS, CDR2 SASEGT. The CDR3 totals 15 residues. Deletions cut 2 bases from V and 2 bases from J, with 9 bases between. The CDR3 nucleotides read TGTGCCAGCAGTGAACAAGCTCGTAACACCGGGGAGCTGTTTTTT. It yields the protein CASSEQARNTGELFF.

This clone has just one count. The chain employs TRBV7-9 and TRBJ1-4, with 9 positions matching TRBD1. The CDR3 consists of 15 residues. Trimming cost V 5 bases and J 4 bases; bases outside gene matches: 5. Looked up from germline, CDR1 is SEHNR and CDR2 is FQNEAQ (reference sequence). CDR3 in amino acids: CASSPQTGGNEKLFF. The CDR3 bases are TGTGCCAGCAGCCCTCAGACAGGGGGTAATGAAAAACTGTTTTTT.

V is TRBV4-1 and J is TRBJ1-6, with no clear D. The CDR3 contains 13 residues. Germline values: CDR1 MGHRA, CDR2 YSYEKL. The V end was cut by 2 bases, the J end by 7 bases, with 6 bases between. The CDR3 nucleotides are TGCGCCAGCAGCCAACCCCTCAATTCACCCCTCCACTTT. This translates into CASSQPLNSPLHF.

This chain joins TRBV10-3 and TRBJ2-3, with 11 bases that match TRBD2. Germline V CDR1 and CDR2: ENHRY, SYGVKD. The length of the CDR3 is 16 residues. With 5 bases clipped from V and 2 bases from J, the junction kept 6 bases outside the gene matches. The CDR3 loop is CAISTGTSGFTDTQYF. In DNA form, the CDR3 reads TGTGCCATCAGTACCGGGACTAGCGGCTTCACAGATACGCAGTATTTT.